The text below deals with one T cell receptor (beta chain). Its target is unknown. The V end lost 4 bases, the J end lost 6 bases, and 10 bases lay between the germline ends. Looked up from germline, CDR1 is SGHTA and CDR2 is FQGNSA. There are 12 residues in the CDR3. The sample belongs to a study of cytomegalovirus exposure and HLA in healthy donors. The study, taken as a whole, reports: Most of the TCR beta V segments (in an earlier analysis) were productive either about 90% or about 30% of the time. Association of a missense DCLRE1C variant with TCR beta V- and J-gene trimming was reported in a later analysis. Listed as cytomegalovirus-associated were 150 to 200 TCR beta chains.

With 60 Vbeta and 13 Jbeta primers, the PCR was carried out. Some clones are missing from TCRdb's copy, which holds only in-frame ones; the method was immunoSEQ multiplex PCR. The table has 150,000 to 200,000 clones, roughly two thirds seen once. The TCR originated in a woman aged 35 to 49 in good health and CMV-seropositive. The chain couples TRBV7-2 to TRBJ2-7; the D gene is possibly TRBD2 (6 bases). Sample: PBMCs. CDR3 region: CASSSLGGEQYF. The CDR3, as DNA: TGTGCCAGCAGCTCCCTCGGGGGCGAGCAGTACTTC.